Shown below are 8 T cell receptor beta chains from a single sample sequenced in a study of naive and memory T cell subsets. Both TRBC1 and TRBC2 were covered by a beta constant-region primer of two equimolar oligonucleotides. Each CDR3 protein is one row after TCRdb ran MiXCR on the UMI-ligation and nested PCR reads. The table has 130,000 to 150,000 distinct CDR3 sequences, about a sixth seen once; the top ten hold roughly 0.14%. Material: naive CD4+ T cells from blood. These receptor sequences come from a human donor in good health.

A few counts support this clonotype. The chain couples TRBV11-3 to TRBJ2-1, with 7 positions matching TRBD1. Germline CDR1 SGHNT, CDR2 YENEEA. With 5 bases clipped from V and 4 bases from J, the junction kept 8 bases outside the gene matches. The CDR3 totals 15 residues. As DNA, the CDR3 is TGTGCCAGCAGCATCTCACAGGGGACATACAATGAGCAGTTCTTC. Protein: CASSISQGTYNEQFF.

This clonotype was seen a single time. The rearrangement uses TRBV29-1 and TRBJ2-7; a weak D match, TRBD2 (6 bases). The CDR3 is 14 residues long. V gave up 4 bases and J gave up 6 bases, with 19 bases separating them. CDR1 SQVTM and CDR2 ANQGSEA come from the germline V gene. CDR3 sequence reads: CSVGEGTFSREQYF. The CDR3 DNA reads as TGCAGCGTTGGAGAGGGGACTTTTTCTCGCGAGCAGTACTTC.

The chain has TRBV6-1 and TRBJ2-7, with 8 positions matching TRBD1. The CDR3 has 14 amino acids. The germline gives CDR1 MNHNS, CDR2 SASEGT. Trimming at V came to 6 bases and at J to 3 bases, leaving 7 bases not matched to a gene. This CDR3 reads CASRRGQGDYEQYF. The CDR3 DNA reads as TGTGCCAGCAGGAGAGGACAGGGCGACTACGAGCAGTACTTC.

This rearrangement joins TRBV4-3 to TRBJ2-1; TRBD2 aligns across 8 bases. Germline V gene lookup returns CDR1 LGHNA and CDR2 YSLEER. J lost 7 bases, V lost 2 bases, and 7 bases had no gene match. The CDR3 spans 15 residues. CDR3: CASSQQRERGNEQFF. CDR3 nucleotides: TGCGCCAGCAGCCAACAGCGGGAGAGGGGAAATGAGCAGTTCTTC.

The rearrangement joins TRBV12-3 or TRBV12-4 to TRBJ2-7; 10 bases are shared with TRBD1. The CDR3 is 14 residues long. Germline trimming cut 6 bases from V and 4 bases from J; bases unmatched to any gene: 6. The CDR3 here is CASRLRTGGYEQYF. DNA of the CDR3: TGTGCCAGCAGACTCCGGACAGGGGGATACGAGCAGTACTTC.

The V and J genes are TRBV20-1 and TRBJ2-2; tentatively, D is TRBD1 (8 bases). The germline gives CDR1 DFQATT, CDR2 SNEGSKA (reference sequence). Trimming took off 7 bases at V and 6 bases at J, with 18 bases between the two ends. The CDR3 contains 14 residues. CDR3 DNA: TGCAGTGTTCCGGACAGGGAGGGGTCCGGGGAGCTGTTTTTT. It codes for CSVPDREGSGELFF.

The V gene is TRBV10-3, the J gene TRBJ1-4; D is perhaps TRBD1 (5 bases). The CDR3 is 15 amino acids. Germline loops: CDR1 ENHRY, CDR2 SYGVKD. Trimming shortened V by 5 bases and J by 8 bases, and 18 bases separated the two germline ends. The CDR3 here is CAISPNRDGGEKLFF. The CDR3 nucleotides are TGTGCCATCAGTCCCAACCGGGACGGAGGGGAAAAACTGTTTTTT.

In the case of this clonotype: A read error may produce the germline difference seen at one junction end. This chain joins TRBV9 and TRBJ2-3; D is perhaps TRBD2 (5 bases). Per germline, CDR1 SGDLS and CDR2 YYNGEE. The CDR3 is made up of 15 amino acids. The CDR3 is CASSVGIASKDTQYF. The CDR3 DNA reads as TGTGCCAGCAGCGTAGGCATAGCTAGCAAAGATACGCAGTATTTT.